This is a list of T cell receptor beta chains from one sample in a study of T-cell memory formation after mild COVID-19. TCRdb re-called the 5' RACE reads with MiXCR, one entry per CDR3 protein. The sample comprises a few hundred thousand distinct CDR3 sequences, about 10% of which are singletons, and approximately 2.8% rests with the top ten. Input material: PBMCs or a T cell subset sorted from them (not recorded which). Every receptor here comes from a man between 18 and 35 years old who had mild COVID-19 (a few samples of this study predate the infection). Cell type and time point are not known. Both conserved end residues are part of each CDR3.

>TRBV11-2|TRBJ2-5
CATGPRWSETQYF
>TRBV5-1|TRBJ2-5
CASSQGIGETQYF
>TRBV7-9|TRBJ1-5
CASSIGQGGQPQHF
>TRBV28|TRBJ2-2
CASSLTNTGELFF
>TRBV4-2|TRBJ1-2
CASSQLDRKSGYTF
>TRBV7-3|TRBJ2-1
CASSTSDGHEQFF
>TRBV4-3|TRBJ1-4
CASSPGFNEKLFF
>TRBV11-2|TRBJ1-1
CASSWPGQGLAEAFF
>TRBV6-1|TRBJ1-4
CASSGNEKLFF
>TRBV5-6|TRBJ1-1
CASSTPRGGNTEAFF
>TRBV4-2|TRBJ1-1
CASSHPGPWGDTEAFF
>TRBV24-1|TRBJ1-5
CATSDRVGQPQHF
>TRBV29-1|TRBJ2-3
CSVAPGTGDTQYF
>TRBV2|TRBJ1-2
CASREDQGYGYTF
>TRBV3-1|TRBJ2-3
CASSLRQGNLDTQYF
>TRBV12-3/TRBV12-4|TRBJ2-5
CASSALAGDRETQYF
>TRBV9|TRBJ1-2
CASSASGTSYGYTF
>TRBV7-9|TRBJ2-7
CASSYRGNEGDF
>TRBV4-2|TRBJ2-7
CASSQEGTGYYEQYF
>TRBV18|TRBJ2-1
CASSPIFSDRGGEQFF
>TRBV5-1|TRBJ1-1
CASSLLGGQVNTEAFF
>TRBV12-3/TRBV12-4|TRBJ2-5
CASSNGGTQYF
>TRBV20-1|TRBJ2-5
CSAMEETQYF
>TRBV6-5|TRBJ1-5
CASSYSRGANQPQHF
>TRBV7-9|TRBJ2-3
CASSFQRGGRGTDTQYF
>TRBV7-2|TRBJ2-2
CASSLEQALNTGELFF
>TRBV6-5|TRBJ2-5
CASSSPGTVDQYF